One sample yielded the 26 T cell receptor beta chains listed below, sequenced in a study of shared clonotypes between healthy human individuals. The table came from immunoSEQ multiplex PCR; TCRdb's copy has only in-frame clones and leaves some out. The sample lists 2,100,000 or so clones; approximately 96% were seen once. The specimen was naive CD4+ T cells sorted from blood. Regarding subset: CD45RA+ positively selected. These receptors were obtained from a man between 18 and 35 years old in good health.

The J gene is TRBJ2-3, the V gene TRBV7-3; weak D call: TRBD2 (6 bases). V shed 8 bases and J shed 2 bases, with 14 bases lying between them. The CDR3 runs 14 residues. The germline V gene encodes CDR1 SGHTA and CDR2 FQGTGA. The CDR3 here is CASGLGGNTDTQYF. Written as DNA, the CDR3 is TGTGCCAGCGGGCTCGGGGGAAACACAGATACGCAGTATTTT. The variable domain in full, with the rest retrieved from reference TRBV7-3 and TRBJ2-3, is GAGVSQTPSNKVTEKGKYVELRCDPISGHTALYWYRQSLGQGPEFLIYFQGTGAADDSGLPNDRFFAVRPEGSVSTLKIQRTERGDSAVYLCASGLGGNTDTQYFGPGTRLTVL.

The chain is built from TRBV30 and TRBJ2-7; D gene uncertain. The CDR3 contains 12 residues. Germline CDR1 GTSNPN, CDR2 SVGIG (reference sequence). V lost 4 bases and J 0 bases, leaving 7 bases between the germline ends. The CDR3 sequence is CAWTRSSYEQYF. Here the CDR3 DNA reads TGTGCCTGGACGAGATCCTCCTACGAGCAGTACTTC.

CDR3 sequence: CASSDLDRVYGYTF. As DNA, the CDR3 is TGTGCCAGCAGTGACCTCGACAGGGTCTATGGCTACACCTTC. The chain is built from TRBV25-1 and TRBJ1-2; 7 bases fit TRBD1. The CDR3 contains 14 residues. Germline values: CDR1 MGHDK, CDR2 SYGVNS. V was clipped by 3 bases and J by 4 bases; unmatched bases: 5.

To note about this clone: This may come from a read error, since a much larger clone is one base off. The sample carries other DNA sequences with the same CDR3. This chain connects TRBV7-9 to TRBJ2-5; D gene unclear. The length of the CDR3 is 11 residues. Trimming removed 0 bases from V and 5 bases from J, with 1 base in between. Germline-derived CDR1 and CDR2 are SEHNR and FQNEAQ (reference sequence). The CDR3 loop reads CASSLAETQYF. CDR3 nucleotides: TGTGCCAGCAGCTTAGCGGAGACCCAGTACTTC. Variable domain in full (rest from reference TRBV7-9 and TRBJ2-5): DTGVSQNPRHKITKRGQNVTFRCDPISEHNRLYWYRQTLGQGPEFLTYFQNEAQLEKSRLLSDRFSAERPKGSFSTLEIQRTEQGDSAMYLCASSLAETQYFGPGTRLLVL.

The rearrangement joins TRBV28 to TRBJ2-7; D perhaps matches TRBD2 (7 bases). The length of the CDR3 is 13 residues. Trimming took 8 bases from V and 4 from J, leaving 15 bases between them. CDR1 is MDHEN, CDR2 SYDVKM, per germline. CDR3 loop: CASQVGGLYEQYF. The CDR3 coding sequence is TGTGCCAGCCAAGTGGGGGGGCTTTACGAGCAGTACTTC.

The CDR3: CASSSGTYLQPQHF. The CDR3 DNA follows: TGTGCCAGTAGTTCCGGGACATACCTTCAGCCCCAGCATTTT. The chain carries TRBV19 and TRBJ1-5; D possibly corresponds to TRBD1 (6 bases). This CDR3 is 14 amino acids long. CDR1 and CDR2 from the germline V gene are LNHDA and SQIVND (reference sequence). V was pared by 5 bases and J by 6 bases, with 14 bases between.

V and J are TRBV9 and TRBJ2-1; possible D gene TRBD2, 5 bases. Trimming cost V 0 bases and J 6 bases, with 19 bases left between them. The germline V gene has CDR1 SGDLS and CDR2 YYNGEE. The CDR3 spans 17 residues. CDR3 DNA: TGTGCCAGCAGCGTAGCGCTAGCTCTCCGGTCGGTCAATGAGCAGTTCTTC. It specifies CASSVALALRSVNEQFF.

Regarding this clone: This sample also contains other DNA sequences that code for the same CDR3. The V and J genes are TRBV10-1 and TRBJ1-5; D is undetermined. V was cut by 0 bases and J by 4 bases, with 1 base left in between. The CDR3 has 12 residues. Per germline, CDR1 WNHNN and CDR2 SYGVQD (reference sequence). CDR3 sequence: CASSESNQPQHF. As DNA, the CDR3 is TGCGCCAGCAGTGAGTCGAATCAGCCCCAGCATTTT.

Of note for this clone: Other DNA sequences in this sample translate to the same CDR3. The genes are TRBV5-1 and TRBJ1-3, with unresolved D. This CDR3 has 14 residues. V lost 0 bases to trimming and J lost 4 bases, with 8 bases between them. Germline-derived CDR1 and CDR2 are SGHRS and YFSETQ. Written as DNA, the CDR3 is TGCGCCAGCAGCTTGGCCGGCAGGGGAAACACCATATATTTT. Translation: CASSLAGRGNTIYF.

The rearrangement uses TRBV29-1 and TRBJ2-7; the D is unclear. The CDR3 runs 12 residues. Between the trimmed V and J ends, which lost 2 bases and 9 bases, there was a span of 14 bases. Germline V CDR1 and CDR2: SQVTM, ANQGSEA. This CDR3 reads CSVESRKDGQYF. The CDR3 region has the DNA TGCAGCGTTGAATCCCGAAAGGATGGGCAGTACTTC.

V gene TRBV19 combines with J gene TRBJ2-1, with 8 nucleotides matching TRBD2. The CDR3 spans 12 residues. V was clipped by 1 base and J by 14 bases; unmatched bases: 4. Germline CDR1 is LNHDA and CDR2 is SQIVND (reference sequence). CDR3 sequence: CASSIVGTSKFF. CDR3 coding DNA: TGTGCCAGTAGTATAGTGGGGACTAGTAAGTTCTTC.

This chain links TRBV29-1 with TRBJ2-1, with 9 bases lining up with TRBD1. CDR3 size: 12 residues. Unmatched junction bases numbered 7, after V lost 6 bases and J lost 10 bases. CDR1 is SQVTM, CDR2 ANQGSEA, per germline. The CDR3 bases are TGCAGCGTCCCCGGGACAGGGCACGAGCAGTTCTTC. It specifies CSVPGTGHEQFF.

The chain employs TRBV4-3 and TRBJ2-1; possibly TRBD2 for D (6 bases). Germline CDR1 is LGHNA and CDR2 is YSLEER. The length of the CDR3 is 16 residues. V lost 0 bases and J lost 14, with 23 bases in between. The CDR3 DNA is TGCGCCAGCAGCCAAGATTGGGGCGGGAATGTTGTCAAGGAGTTCTTC. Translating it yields CASSQDWGGNVVKEFF.

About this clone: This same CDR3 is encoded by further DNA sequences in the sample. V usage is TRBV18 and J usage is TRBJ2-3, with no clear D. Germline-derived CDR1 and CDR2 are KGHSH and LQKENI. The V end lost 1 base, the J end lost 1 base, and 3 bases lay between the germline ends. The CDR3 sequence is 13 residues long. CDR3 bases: TGTGCCAGCTCACCACGAGGCACAGATACGCAGTATTTT. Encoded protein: CASSPRGTDTQYF.

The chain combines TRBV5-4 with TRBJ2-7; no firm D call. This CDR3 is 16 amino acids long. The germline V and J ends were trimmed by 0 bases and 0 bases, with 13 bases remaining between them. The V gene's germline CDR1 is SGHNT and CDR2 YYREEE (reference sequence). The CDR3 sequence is CASSLDPERSSYEQYF. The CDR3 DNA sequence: TGTGCCAGCAGCTTGGACCCTGAGAGGAGCTCCTACGAGCAGTACTTC.

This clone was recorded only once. DNA of the CDR3: TGCGCCAGCAGCCCCGGAAGGGCAGATACGCAGTATTTT. Translated: CASSPGRADTQYF. This chain joins TRBV5-1 and TRBJ2-3; D gene ambiguous. From germline, CDR1 is SGHRS and CDR2 YFSETQ. Between the trimmed V and J ends, which lost 4 bases and 4 bases, there was a span of 10 bases. CDR3 size: 13 residues.

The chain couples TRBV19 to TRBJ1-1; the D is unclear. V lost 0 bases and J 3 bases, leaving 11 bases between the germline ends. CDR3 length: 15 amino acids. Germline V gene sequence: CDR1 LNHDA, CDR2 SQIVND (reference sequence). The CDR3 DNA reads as TGTGCCAGTAGTATAGAGTGGAGTCGTTACACTGAAGCTTTCTTT. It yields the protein CASSIEWSRYTEAFF.

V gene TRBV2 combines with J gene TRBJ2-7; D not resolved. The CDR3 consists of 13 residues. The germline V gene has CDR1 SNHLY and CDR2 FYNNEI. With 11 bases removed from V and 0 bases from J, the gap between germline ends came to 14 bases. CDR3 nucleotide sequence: TGTGCCGGCCAACCCAGGAGCTCCTACGAGCAGTACTTC. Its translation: CAGQPRSSYEQYF.

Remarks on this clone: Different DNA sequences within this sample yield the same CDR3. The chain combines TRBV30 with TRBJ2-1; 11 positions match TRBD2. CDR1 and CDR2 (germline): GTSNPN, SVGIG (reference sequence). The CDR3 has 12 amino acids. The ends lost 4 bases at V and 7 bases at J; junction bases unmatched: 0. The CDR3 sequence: CAWTSGRNEQFF. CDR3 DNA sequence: TGTGCCTGGACTAGCGGGAGGAATGAGCAGTTCTTC.

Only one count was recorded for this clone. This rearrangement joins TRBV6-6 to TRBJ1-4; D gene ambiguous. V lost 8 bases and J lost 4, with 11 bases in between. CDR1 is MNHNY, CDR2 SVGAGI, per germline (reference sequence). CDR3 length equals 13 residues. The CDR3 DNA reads TGTGCCAGCCGCCGGACCCTTAATGAAAAACTGTTTTTT. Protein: CASRRTLNEKLFF.

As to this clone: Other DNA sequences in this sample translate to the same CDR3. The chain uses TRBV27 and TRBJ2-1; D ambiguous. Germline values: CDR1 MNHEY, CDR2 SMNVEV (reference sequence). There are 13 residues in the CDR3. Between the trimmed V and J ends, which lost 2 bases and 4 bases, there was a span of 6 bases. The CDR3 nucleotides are TGTGCCAGCAGTTTAAACAGATACAATGAGCAGTTCTTC. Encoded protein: CASSLNRYNEQFF.

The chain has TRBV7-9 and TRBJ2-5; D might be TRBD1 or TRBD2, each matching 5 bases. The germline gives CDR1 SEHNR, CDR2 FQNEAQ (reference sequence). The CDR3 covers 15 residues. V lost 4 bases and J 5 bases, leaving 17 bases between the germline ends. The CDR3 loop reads CASSSVGTQGETQYF. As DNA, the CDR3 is TGTGCCAGCAGCTCCGTTGGGACCCAAGGGGAGACCCAGTACTTC.

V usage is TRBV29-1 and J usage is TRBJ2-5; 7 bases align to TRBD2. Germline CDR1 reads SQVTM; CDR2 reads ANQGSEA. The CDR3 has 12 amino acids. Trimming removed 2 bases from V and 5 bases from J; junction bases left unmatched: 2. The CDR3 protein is CSVEMGGETQYF. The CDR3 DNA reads TGCAGCGTTGAAATGGGGGGGGAGACCCAGTACTTC.

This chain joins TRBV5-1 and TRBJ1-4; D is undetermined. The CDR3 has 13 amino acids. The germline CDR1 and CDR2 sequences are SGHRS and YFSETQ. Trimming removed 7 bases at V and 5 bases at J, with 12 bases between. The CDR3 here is CASSPIKNEKLFF. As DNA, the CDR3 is TGCGCCAGCTCCCCGATTAAAAATGAAAAACTGTTTTTT.

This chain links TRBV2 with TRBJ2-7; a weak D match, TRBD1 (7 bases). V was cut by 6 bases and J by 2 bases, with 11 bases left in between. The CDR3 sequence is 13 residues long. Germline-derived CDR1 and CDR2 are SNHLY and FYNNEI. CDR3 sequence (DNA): TGTGCCAGCAGCAGGGGGGTGACCTACGAGCAGTACTTC. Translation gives CASSRGVTYEQYF.

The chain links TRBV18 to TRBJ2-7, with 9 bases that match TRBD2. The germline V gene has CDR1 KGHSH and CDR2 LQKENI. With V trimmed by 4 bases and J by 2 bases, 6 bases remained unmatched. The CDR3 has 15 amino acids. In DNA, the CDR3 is TGTGCCAGCTCACTATTAGCGGGGGTTACCTACGAGCAGTACTTC. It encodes CASSLLAGVTYEQYF. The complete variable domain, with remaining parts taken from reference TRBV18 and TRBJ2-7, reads NAGVMQNPRHLVRRRGQEARLRCSPMKGHSHVYWYRQLPEEGLKFMVYLQKENIIDESGMPKERFSAEFPKEGPSILRIQQVVRGDSAAYFCASSLLAGVTYEQYFGPGTRLTVT.